This T cell receptor (beta chain) was sequenced during a study of OX40 agonist ivuxolimab in advanced cancers. Overall study findings and caveats: Clonal expansion among partial responders at 0.1-3.0 mg/kg ranked near the lowest.

The germline CDR1 and CDR2 sequences are SQVTM and ANQGSEA. The CDR3 is made up of 17 amino acids. Trimming took 7 bases from V and 6 from J; bases not matched to a gene: 18. On this clone: Antigen unknown.

Data came from immunoSEQ multiplex PCR; TCRdb stores just in-frame clones and leaves some out. This repertoire shows approximately 77,000 clones, around 83% found once; its top ten account for 2% to 2.5%. Specimen: CD4+ or CD8+ T cells sorted from blood, collected in a trial of the OX40 agonist ivuxolimab. The chain links TRBV29-1 to TRBJ2-2; TRBD2 agrees at 9 bases. This TCR was sampled from an adult with an advanced solid tumor such as melanoma, head and neck, liver or kidney cancer. DNA of the CDR3: TGCAGCGCAGGCGGTCGGGCGGGGGGGCCCGGCGCCGGGGAGCTGTTTTTT. Translating gives CSAGGRAGGPGAGELFF.